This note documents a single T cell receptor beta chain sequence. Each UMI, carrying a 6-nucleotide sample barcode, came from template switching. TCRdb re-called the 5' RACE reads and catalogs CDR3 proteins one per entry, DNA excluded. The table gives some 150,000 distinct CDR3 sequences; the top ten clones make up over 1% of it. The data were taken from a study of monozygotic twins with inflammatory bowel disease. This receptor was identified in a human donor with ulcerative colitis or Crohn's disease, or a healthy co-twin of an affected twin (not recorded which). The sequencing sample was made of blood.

CDR3 sequence: CDSSQGETETYEQYF. The J gene is TRBJ2-7, the V gene TRBV4-1. Germline CDR1 reads MGHRA; CDR2 reads YSYEKL. The CDR3 extends over 15 amino acids.